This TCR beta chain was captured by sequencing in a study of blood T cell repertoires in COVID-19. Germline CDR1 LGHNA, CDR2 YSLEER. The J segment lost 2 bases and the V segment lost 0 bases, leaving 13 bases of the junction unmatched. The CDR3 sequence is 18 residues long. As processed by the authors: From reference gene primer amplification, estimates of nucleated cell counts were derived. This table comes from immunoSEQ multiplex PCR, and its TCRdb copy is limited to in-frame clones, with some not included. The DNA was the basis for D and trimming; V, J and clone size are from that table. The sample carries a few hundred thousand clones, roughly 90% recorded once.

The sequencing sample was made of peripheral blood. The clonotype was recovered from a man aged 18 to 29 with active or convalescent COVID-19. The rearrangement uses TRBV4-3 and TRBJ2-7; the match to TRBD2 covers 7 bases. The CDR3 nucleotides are TGCGCCAGCAGCCAAGATAGGAGGGTGATTGGGAGGGCCTACGAGCAGTACTTC. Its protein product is CASSQDRRVIGRAYEQYF.